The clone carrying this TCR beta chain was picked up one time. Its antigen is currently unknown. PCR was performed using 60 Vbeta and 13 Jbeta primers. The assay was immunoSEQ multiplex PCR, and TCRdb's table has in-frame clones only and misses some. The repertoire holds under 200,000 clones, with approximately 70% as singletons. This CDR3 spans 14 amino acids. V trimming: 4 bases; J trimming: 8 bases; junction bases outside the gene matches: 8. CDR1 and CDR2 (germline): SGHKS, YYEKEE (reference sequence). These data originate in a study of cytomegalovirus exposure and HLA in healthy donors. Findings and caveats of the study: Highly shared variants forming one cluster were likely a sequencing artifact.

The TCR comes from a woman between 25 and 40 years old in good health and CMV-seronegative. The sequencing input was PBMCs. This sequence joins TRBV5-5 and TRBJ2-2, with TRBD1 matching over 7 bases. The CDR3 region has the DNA TGTGCCAGCAGCCACGACAGGGTACCGGGGGAGCTGTTTTTT. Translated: CASSHDRVPGELFF.